This passage covers 14 T cell receptor beta chains from one sample sequenced in a study of shared clonotypes between healthy human individuals. Using immunoSEQ multiplex PCR, the repertoire was profiled, and TCRdb retains in-frame clones only, with some absent. The sample holds approximately 1.1 million clones, about 84% seen once. The sample consisted of memory CD4+ T cells from PBMCs. Indicated subset: CD45RA-negative fraction. The receptors shown here come from a young man in good health. Some clones in this sample may be carry-over from other donors' samples.

This clone was observed a handful of times. The chain joins TRBV28 to TRBJ2-7, with 11 positions matching TRBD2. V was pared by 5 bases and J by 5 bases, with 5 bases of the junction left unmatched. This CDR3 region has 14 residues. From germline, CDR1 is MDHEN and CDR2 SYDVKM. The CDR3 here is CASSGTSGSHEQYF. In DNA, the CDR3 is TGTGCCAGCAGTGGAACTAGCGGGAGCCACGAGCAGTACTTC.

This chain joins TRBV10-3 and TRBJ2-1; D is undetermined. The CDR3 extends over 12 amino acids. The germline CDR1 and CDR2 sequences are ENHRY and SYGVKD. The V gene lost 5 bases and the J gene lost 8 bases, with 10 bases spanning the gap. The CDR3 loop is CAISRALDEQFF. CDR3 sequence (DNA): TGTGCCATCAGTAGAGCCCTCGATGAGCAGTTCTTC.

The J gene is TRBJ1-2, the V gene TRBV7-9; TRBD1 is a possible D gene (5 bases). V was pared by 1 base and J by 2 bases, with 17 bases between. The CDR3 contains 17 residues. Germline V lookup: CDR1 SEHNR, CDR2 FQNEAQ (reference sequence). Here the CDR3 reads CASSLGVVAGWNYGYTF. CDR3 DNA sequence: TGTGCCAGCAGCTTAGGAGTGGTGGCAGGGTGGAACTATGGCTACACCTTC.

In DNA form, the CDR3 reads TGTGCCAGCAGCCCCGGACTAGATAGCTACGAGCAGTACTTC. Protein sequence: CASSPGLDSYEQYF. The chain has TRBV5-6 and TRBJ2-7; TRBD2 aligns across 7 bases. This CDR3 is 14 amino acids long. Germline loops: CDR1 SGHDT, CDR2 YYEEEE. The J segment lost 3 bases and the V segment lost 4 bases, leaving 7 bases of the junction unmatched.

The J gene is TRBJ2-1, the V gene TRBV2; D may be TRBD2 (5 bases). In germline, CDR1 is SNHLY, CDR2 FYNNEI. CDR3 length: 13 amino acids. Trimming shortened V by 2 bases and J by 4 bases, and 6 bases separated the two germline ends. In DNA form, the CDR3 reads TGTGCCAGCAGTGAAAGCGGTTACAATGAGCAGTTCTTC. It specifies CASSESGYNEQFF.

Turning to this clone: This may come from a read error, since a much larger clone is one base off. Other DNA sequences from this sample encode an identical CDR3 as well. The V and J genes are TRBV27 and TRBJ1-5, with 8 nucleotides matching TRBD1. From germline, CDR1 is MNHEY and CDR2 SMNVEV (reference sequence). J lost 4 bases, V lost 4 bases, and 3 bases had no gene match. The CDR3 loop spans 14 amino acids. In DNA form, the CDR3 reads TGTGCCAGCAGTTCCGGGACAGGAAATCAGCCCCAGCATTTT. Its protein product is CASSSGTGNQPQHF.

CDR3 in amino acids: CASSELGNGGSEAFF. DNA for the CDR3: TGTGCCAGCAGTGAATTGGGCAATGGGGGATCTGAAGCTTTCTTT. This chain joins TRBV25-1 and TRBJ1-1, with D perhaps TRBD1 (5 bases). V was cut by 1 base and J by 6 bases, with 15 bases left in between. The CDR3 sequence is 15 residues long. CDR1 and CDR2 from the germline V gene are MGHDK and SYGVNS.

The rearrangement uses TRBV21-1 and TRBJ2-5; TRBD1, the D gene given by the table, was not confirmed from the DNA. TRBV21-1 is designated a pseudogene. This CDR3 has 15 amino acids. The CDR3 DNA follows: TGTGCCAGCACCCGGCAGGGATTGTACCAAGAGACCCAGTACTTC. Its protein is CASTRQGLYQETQYF.

The chain combines TRBV6-1 with TRBJ2-1; tentatively, D is TRBD1 (5 bases). Trimming left V 3 bases short and J 8 bases short, with 17 bases between. The length of the CDR3 is 15 residues. Germline V lookup: CDR1 MNHNS, CDR2 SASEGT. CDR3 loop: CASSEFAGLPYEQFF. The CDR3 DNA is TGTGCCAGCAGTGAGTTCGCAGGGCTTCCGTATGAGCAGTTCTTC.

This clone was detected only a few times. The rearrangement links TRBV5-4 to TRBJ2-7, with 13 bases aligning to TRBD2. The CDR3 totals 15 residues. Germline CDR1 and CDR2: SGHNT and YYREEE (reference sequence). V shed 2 bases, J shed 2 bases, and the junction held 1 base outside the gene matches. This CDR3 reads CASSFGLAGAYEQYF. As DNA, the CDR3 is TGTGCCAGCAGCTTTGGACTAGCGGGAGCCTACGAGCAGTACTTC.

This clone showed up many times. Within the sample, other DNA sequences also encode this same CDR3. The chain combines TRBV6-6 with TRBJ2-7; D gene unclear. Germline values: CDR1 MNHNY, CDR2 SVGAGI (reference sequence). The length of the CDR3 is 12 residues. V lost 5 bases, J lost 5 bases, and 10 bases lay in between. DNA for the CDR3: TGTGCCAGCAGTCCTCGTTTAAACGAGCAGTACTTC. It codes for CASSPRLNEQYF.

V usage is TRBV5-6 and J usage is TRBJ2-7, with TRBD1 matching 7 bases. The CDR3 has 14 residues. The V gene end was trimmed by 1 base and the J gene end by 5 bases; junction bases not matched to a gene: 6. In germline, CDR1 is SGHDT, CDR2 YYEEEE. CDR3 DNA: TGTGCCAGCAGCTTGTATAGGGGGCATGACGAGCAGTACTTC. Protein sequence: CASSLYRGHDEQYF.

The sample holds one count of this clone. The chain has TRBV7-9 and TRBJ2-5; D might be TRBD1 (5 bases). CDR1 and CDR2 from the germline V gene are SEHNR and FQNEAQ (reference sequence). This CDR3 comprises 14 residues. Trimming stripped 6 bases from V and 5 bases from J, with 16 bases between. This CDR3 is CASSSDSPGETQYF. DNA of the CDR3: TGTGCCAGCAGTTCCGACAGCCCTGGGGAGACCCAGTACTTC.

The J gene is TRBJ2-4, the V gene TRBV19; 9 positions agree with TRBD2. Trimming took 8 bases from V and 4 from J; bases not matched to a gene: 21. The germline gives CDR1 LNHDA, CDR2 SQIVND (reference sequence). The CDR3 is 19 amino acids. The CDR3 loop reads CASPKGRLAEWGAKNIQYF. The CDR3 bases are TGTGCCAGTCCAAAGGGGAGACTAGCGGAGTGGGGGGCAAAAAACATTCAGTACTTC.